These 5 T cell receptor beta chains share one sample of origin, sequenced in a study of human T cells and chemical hapten exposure. Time point specified: patch test 1, 2 weeks after DPC sensitization. Treatment specified: therapeutic diphenylcyclopropenone sensitization with weekly scalp DPC. TCRdb reprocessed the RACE reads with MiXCR, giving one entry per CDR3 protein. The sample shows around 380,000 distinct CDR3 sequences, 4.8% of them seen only once. The starting material was whole blood, obtained in connection with sensitization to the hapten diphenylcyclopropenone (DPC). The receptor set was obtained from a woman aged 50 to 60 with alopecia areata. Some clones in this sample may be carry-over from other donors' samples.

This clonotype appeared many times. V is TRBV30 and J is TRBJ1-1; D is undetermined. Looked up from germline, CDR1 is GTSNPN and CDR2 is SVGIG (reference sequence). Trimming shortened V by 2 bases and J by 1 base, and 11 bases separated the two germline ends. The CDR3 sequence is 14 residues long. CDR3 sequence: CAWSPGRENTEAFF. CDR3 coding DNA: TGTGCCTGGAGTCCTGGACGGGAGAACACTGAAGCTTTCTTT.

This clonotype showed up many times. The V call is TRBV21-1, the J call TRBJ1-6. TRBV21-1 is classified as a pseudogene. The length of the CDR3 is 15 residues. The CDR3 DNA reads as TGTGCCAGCAGCAAAAATCCAGAACATAATTCACCCCTCCACTTT. This encodes CASSKNPEHNSPLHF.

The table lists this clonotype with many counts. The rearrangement links TRBV5-1 to TRBJ2-5; TRBD1 agrees at 9 bases. Germline CDR1 SGHRS, CDR2 YFSETQ. The CDR3 totals 14 residues. The trim removed 7 bases at V and 2 bases at J, leaving 6 bases unmatched. CDR3 bases: TGCGCCAGCGGGACAGGGTCCCCTCAAGAGACCCAGTACTTC. Encoded protein: CASGTGSPQETQYF. Full variable domain (rest looked up from reference TRBV5-1 and TRBJ2-5): KAGVTQTPRYLIKTRGQQVTLSCSPISGHRSVSWYQQTPGQGLQFLFEYFSETQRNKGNFPGRFSGRQFSNSRSEMNVSTLELGDSALYLCASGTGSPQETQYFGPGTRLLVL.

This clonotype has ten or more counts. The chain couples TRBV6-1 to TRBJ2-1; TRBD2 aligns across 12 bases. The trim removed 4 bases at V and 2 bases at J, leaving 6 bases unmatched. This CDR3 has 17 residues. Germline V gene sequence: CDR1 MNHNS, CDR2 SASEGT. This chain's CDR3 is CASSGRLAGEPYNEQFF. As DNA, the CDR3 is TGTGCCAGCAGTGGAAGACTAGCGGGAGAACCCTACAATGAGCAGTTCTTC.

The chain recombines TRBV12-3 or TRBV12-4 with TRBJ1-5, with D uncertain. CDR3 length: 16 amino acids. V was shortened by 3 bases and J by 10 bases, with 22 bases between the two germline ends. CDR3 region: CASSFGVVVPISPQHF. The CDR3 DNA reads TGTGCCAGCAGTTTCGGCGTAGTGGTACCAATCAGCCCCCAGCATTTT.